This entry lists 7 T cell receptor beta chains sequenced from one sample in a study of T-cell memory formation after mild COVID-19. One entry per CDR3 protein results from TCRdb running MiXCR on the 5' RACE reads. The sample comprises roughly 350,000 distinct CDR3 sequences, around 13% of which are singletons, and 20% to 25% rests with the top ten. Source material: PBMCs or a T cell subset sorted from them (not recorded which). These receptors originate from a man aged 18 to 30 who had mild COVID-19 (a few samples of this study predate the infection). Cell type and time point are not known.

This sequence joins TRBV3-1 and TRBJ2-2; the match to TRBD2 covers 8 bases. The germline gives CDR1 LGHDT, CDR2 YNNKEL (reference sequence). CDR3 length equals 16 residues. V was pared by 2 bases and J by 4 bases, with 6 bases of the junction left unmatched. DNA of the CDR3: TGTGCCAGCAGCCAACCGGGGGGGGGCACCACCGGGGAGCTGTTTTTT. It specifies CASSQPGGGTTGELFF.

This clonotype was counted between two and nine times. The chain has TRBV28 and TRBJ2-5, with TRBD1 matching 10 bases. Germline values: CDR1 MDHEN, CDR2 SYDVKM. V shed 10 bases and J 0 bases; nucleotides not matched to a gene: 2. The CDR3 consists of 13 residues. CDR3 in DNA: TGTGCCACGACAGGGGGCAACCAAGAGACCCAGTACTTC. It encodes CATTGGNQETQYF. Full variable domain (remainder filled in from reference TRBV28 and TRBJ2-5): DVKVTQSSRYLVKRTGEKVFLECVQDMDHENMFWYRQDPGLGLRLIYFSYDVKMKEKGDIPEGYSVSREKKERFSLILESASTNQTSMYLCATTGGNQETQYFGPGTRLLVL.

This clonotype appeared once. The genes are TRBV10-3 and TRBJ1-1; 7 positions agree with TRBD1. Germline-derived CDR1 and CDR2 are ENHRY and SYGVKD. V shed 2 bases and J 1 base; nucleotides not matched to a gene: 4. This CDR3 spans 15 amino acids. In DNA form, the CDR3 reads TGTGCCATCAGTGAGGGCGACAGGGCGAACACTGAAGCTTTCTTT. It translates to CAISEGDRANTEAFF.

This clonotype has at least ten counts. The J gene is TRBJ2-3, the V gene TRBV20-1, with 16 bases identical to TRBD2. Germline V gives CDR1 DFQATT, CDR2 SNEGSKA (reference sequence). This CDR3 comprises 16 residues. CDR3 loop: CRLIPGLAGGPNTQYF. The CDR3 nucleotides read TGCAGACTAATTCCGGGACTAGCGGGGGGGCCGAATACGCAGTATTTT.

This clonotype was seen only a few times. V usage is TRBV7-2 and J usage is TRBJ2-5, with D unclear. Trimming removed 5 bases from V and 7 bases from J, with 14 bases in between. Per germline, CDR1 SGHTA and CDR2 FQGNSA. The CDR3 runs to 13 residues. The CDR3 spells CASSRGIVATQYF. The CDR3 DNA is TGTGCCAGCAGCCGTGGGATAGTGGCGACCCAGTACTTC.

In this sample, this clonotype turned up a few times. V and J are TRBV7-3 and TRBJ2-2, with D possibly matching TRBD1 (5 bases). The V and J ends lost 0 bases and 0 bases respectively, with 11 bases between them. The CDR3 extends over 17 amino acids. Germline V gene data show CDR1 as SGHTA and CDR2 as FQGTGA. The CDR3 sequence: CASSLTLTRANTGELFF. As DNA, the CDR3 is TGTGCCAGCAGCTTAACGTTAACCAGGGCGAACACCGGGGAGCTGTTTTTT.

DNA for the CDR3: TGCAGTGCTAGAACCGGGACAACAAACCTCGGGGAGCTGTTTTTT. Translation: CSARTGTTNLGELFF. The V and J genes are TRBV20-1 and TRBJ2-2; weak D call: TRBD1 (6 bases). Germline V gene lookup returns CDR1 DFQATT and CDR2 SNEGSKA (reference sequence). V lost 2 bases and J lost 7, with 17 bases in between. CDR3 length: 15 amino acids.